Included here is one T cell receptor (beta chain) sequence, with context. The data belong to a study of blood T cell repertoires in COVID-19. In the study overall: Samples of COVID-19 (acute and convalescent) were obtained from the United States, Italy and Spain.

The CDR3 sequence is 12 residues long. Germline values: CDR1 MNHEY, CDR2 SMNVEV (reference sequence). Trimming cost V 9 bases and J 14 bases; bases outside gene matches: 7. Authors' data handling: Estimates of nucleated cell counts were drawn from the amplification of reference gene primers. Using immunoSEQ multiplex PCR, the repertoire was profiled, and TCRdb retains in-frame clones only, with some absent. From that table come the V and J calls and clone size; the DNA was used to work out D and trimming. The sample lists over 450,000 clones, 85% to 90% seen once, with about 8% in the top ten. The Seattle site enrolled patients during active infection and followed them longitudinally.

This receptor was identified in a woman aged 45-65 years with COVID-19, enrolled during active disease. Sequenced: peripheral blood. The rearrangement links TRBV27 to TRBJ2-1, with TRBD2 matching 13 bases. The CDR3 region has the DNA TGTGCCAGTTCGGGACTAGCGGGGTCAAAGTTCTTC. Amino acid sequence: CASSGLAGSKFF.